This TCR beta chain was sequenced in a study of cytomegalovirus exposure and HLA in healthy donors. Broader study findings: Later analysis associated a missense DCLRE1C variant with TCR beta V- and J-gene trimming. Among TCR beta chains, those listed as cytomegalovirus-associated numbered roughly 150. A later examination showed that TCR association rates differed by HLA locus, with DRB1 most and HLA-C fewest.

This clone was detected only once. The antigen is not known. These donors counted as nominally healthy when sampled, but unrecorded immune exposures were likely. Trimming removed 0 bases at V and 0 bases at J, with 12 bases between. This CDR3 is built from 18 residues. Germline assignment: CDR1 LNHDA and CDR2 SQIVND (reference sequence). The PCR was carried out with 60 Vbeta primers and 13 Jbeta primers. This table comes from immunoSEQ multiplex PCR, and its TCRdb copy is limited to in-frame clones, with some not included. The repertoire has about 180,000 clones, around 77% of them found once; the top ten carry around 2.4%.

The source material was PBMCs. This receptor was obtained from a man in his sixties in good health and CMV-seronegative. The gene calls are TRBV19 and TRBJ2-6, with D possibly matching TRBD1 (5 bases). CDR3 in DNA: TGTGCCAGTAGTATAGAGGGGCAGATGAGCTCTGGGGCCAACGTCCTGACTTTC. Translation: CASSIEGQMSSGANVLTF.